A single sample is the source of the 7 T cell receptor beta chains below, sequenced in a study of control samples from healthy donors and cancer patients. Method: immunoSEQ multiplex PCR; TCRdb's copy keeps in-frame clones and lacks some. The sample includes about 57,000 clones, 80% to 95% of them seen just once. The sequenced material came from PBMCs. These TCRs come from a man younger than 40 with colorectal cancer.

The V call is TRBV19, the J call TRBJ1-1, with D possibly matching TRBD1 (5 bases). Germline V gene sequence: CDR1 LNHDA, CDR2 SQIVND (reference sequence). This CDR3 region has 15 residues. Between the trimmed V and J ends, which lost 7 bases and 0 bases, there was a span of 15 bases. CDR3 sequence: CASKVGQLLNTEAFF. The CDR3 DNA sequence: TGTGCCAGTAAAGTGGGGCAGCTGTTGAACACTGAAGCTTTCTTT.

The rearrangement uses TRBV27 and TRBJ1-1; 7 bases match TRBD1. The junction had 5 bases not matched to a gene; V was cut back by 7 bases and J by 3 bases. This CDR3 has 13 residues. CDR1 is MNHEY and CDR2 is SMNVEV in the germline V gene (reference sequence). The CDR3 sequence: CASIDREYTEAFF. For the CDR3, the DNA is TGTGCCAGCATCGACAGGGAGTACACTGAAGCTTTCTTT.

The chain combines TRBV27 with TRBJ2-3, with 9 bases that match TRBD1. Germline lookup yields CDR1 MNHEY and CDR2 SMNVEV (reference sequence). Trimming at V came to 4 bases and at J to 4 bases, leaving 15 bases not matched to a gene. This CDR3 contains 18 residues. CDR3 residues: CASSYAGTGPFGADTQYF. The DNA of the CDR3 is TGTGCCAGCAGTTATGCCGGGACAGGGCCCTTCGGGGCAGATACGCAGTATTTT.

On this clone itself: The sample has other DNA sequences that encode this CDR3 too. The rearrangement links TRBV6-1 to TRBJ1-5; possibly TRBD1 for D (5 bases). CDR3 size: 16 residues. Germline V gene lookup returns CDR1 MNHNS and CDR2 SASEGT. The V end was cut by 3 bases, the J end by 4 bases, with 16 bases between. CDR3 region: CASSDGAGEGNQPQHF. The CDR3 DNA follows: TGTGCCAGCAGTGATGGGGCGGGGGAGGGTAATCAGCCCCAGCATTTT.

The chain carries TRBV13 and TRBJ1-6, with 8 bases fitting TRBD1. Trimming removed 7 bases from V and 7 bases from J; junction bases left unmatched: 9. This CDR3 contains 15 residues. Germline V gives CDR1 PRHDT, CDR2 FYEKMQ (reference sequence). The CDR3 protein is CASTSTGEDNSPLHF. In DNA, the CDR3 is TGTGCCAGCACCTCGACAGGGGAGGACAATTCACCCCTCCACTTT.

The rearrangement uses TRBV6-5 and TRBJ1-1, with D uncertain. This CDR3 is 16 amino acids long. V lost 0 bases, J lost 6 bases, and 17 bases lay in between. The germline CDR1 and CDR2 sequences are MNHEY and SVGAGI. CDR3 amino acids: CASSYSSGGGVAEAFF. Here the CDR3 DNA reads TGTGCCAGCAGTTACTCATCGGGCGGTGGGGTTGCTGAAGCTTTCTTT.

The chain employs TRBV30 and TRBJ1-6; no definite D call. Trimming took off 6 bases at V and 6 bases at J, with 15 bases between the two ends. Germline-derived CDR1 and CDR2 are GTSNPN and SVGIG (reference sequence). CDR3 length: 14 residues. The CDR3 DNA sequence: TGTGCCTGTATGGGCGAACAGATTAATTCACCCCTCCACTTT. This gives the protein CACMGEQINSPLHF. Drawing the rest from reference TRBV30 and TRBJ1-6, the complete variable domain is SQTIHQWPATLVQPVGSPLSLECTVEGTSNPNLYWYRQAAGRGLQLLFYSVGIGQISSEVPQNLSASRPQDRQFILSSKKLLLSDSGFYLCACMGEQINSPLHFGNGTRLTVT.